This TCR beta chain was recorded in a study of T cells in localized non-small cell lung cancer. Study findings and constraints: Heterogeneity stays possible, as sequencing covered only one tumor region. The study found T cell clonality highest in uninvolved adjacent lung, above tumor. Researchers found a median approximately 60 of the top 100 tumor clones in adjacent lung. Elevated circulating T cell density in blood was associated with longer overall survival.

In regard to this clone: Antigen unknown.

TCRdb's copy holds only in-frame clones and misses some; the assay was immunoSEQ multiplex PCR. The sample carries some 64,000 clones, roughly 79% recorded once. J was trimmed by 5 bases and V by 10 bases; bases with no gene match: 7. The CDR3 sequence is 14 residues long. Germline loops: CDR1 SNHLY, CDR2 FYNNEI. V and J are TRBV2 and TRBJ2-2; the match to TRBD2 covers 10 bases. The sample here was PBMCs, taken before any cancer treatment. This receptor was obtained from a man aged 40 to 69 with stage II lung adenocarcinoma. DNA for the CDR3: TGTGCCACCCTAAAGCGGGAGGGGACCGGGGAGCTGTTTTTT. Amino acid sequence: CATLKREGTGELFF. The entire variable domain, with the rest obtained from reference TRBV2 and TRBJ2-2, is as follows: EPEVTQTPSHQVTQMGQEVILRCVPISNHLYFYWYRQILGQKVEFLVSFYNNEISEKSEIFDDQFSVERPDGSNFTLKIRSTKLEDSAMYFCATLKREGTGELFFGEGSRLTVL.